This T cell receptor (beta chain) was captured by sequencing in a study of CD8+CD57+ T cells in acquired aplastic anemia (dated by TCRdb to between 2017 and 2018). The study in broad terms: DNA extracted from sorted CD4+ and CD8+ cells had a mean of approximately 3.3 ug, with a range of 0.2 to 27.4 ug. Healthy donor samples averaged roughly 9.9 million reads for CD4+ and roughly 12 million for CD8+ cells. Paper-wide results and their limitations: Although 25 to 30 CD8+ CDR3 sequences were shared by patients and controls, these sequences appeared highly expressed in patients and within the immunodominant clones of patients. No significant difference in CD8+ Simpson's diversity was found between patients and healthy controls (P=0.060).

The junction shows trimming of 2 bases on V and 2 bases on J, plus 0 bases between the germline ends. Reading from cysteine to phenylalanine, the CDR3 counts 11 amino acids. The CDR3 DNA has 33 bases and is translated from base 1. Sequences SGHVS (CDR1) and FNYEAQ (CDR2) are obtained from the germline V gene. TCR beta VDJ combination and CDR3 sequence profiling used genomic DNA as the template. TCR repertoire sequencing was run on an Illumina HiSeq 2000. In the paper's pipeline: TRBV/TRBJ rearrangement plots, CDR3 size and DJ length profiles, and Simpson's diversity index were used to assess repertoires. The most abundant DNA sequence in the deep sequencing data was taken as the immunodominant clone. CDR3 amino acid sequences were screened for sharing across subjects and compared with published repertoires and the VDJdb database. Using fastp trimming at Q25 and MiXCR clonotype assembly, TCRdb reanalyzed the public sequencing data and kept in-frame beta chains. Each CDR3 protein appears once, grouped with its most common genes and DNA. The V and J calls come from TCRdb's annotation, not from the publication. The sample records about 100,000 distinct CDR3 sequences, around 49% of which are singletons. The top ten constitute roughly 31% of the sample.

Concerning this clonotype: No antigen is known for it. The record has no base qualities; no much larger clone is one base away.

The study deep-sequenced TCR repertoires of sorted CD4+ and CD8+ blood T cells from severe aplastic anemia patients and healthy subjects. Ficoll-Paque density gradient centrifugation was used to isolate peripheral blood mononuclear cells. Before DNA was extracted, CD4+ and CD8+ T cells were sorted using either FACS or magnetic beads. Sequenced material: sorted CD4+, CD8+, or CD8+CD57+ T cells (not recorded which) from PBMCs. The TCR originated in a human donor in good health, serving as a control. The sequence joins TRBV7-6 to TRBJ2-5; too little of a D gene remains to name it. CDR3 reads: CASSLQETQYF. The DNA sequence follows: TGTGCCAGCAGCTTACAAGAGACCCAGTACTTC.